One sample yielded the 28 T cell receptor beta chains listed below, sequenced in a study of cytotoxic CD8 clonotypes in ibrutinib-treated CLL. Data came from immunoSEQ multiplex PCR; TCRdb stores just in-frame clones and leaves some out. The top ten clones hold around 3.1% of a sample with some 63,000 clones, 90% of them seen once. The starting material was PBMCs, obtained after 12 months of ibrutinib treatment. These receptors were obtained from a human donor with chronic lymphocytic leukemia.

V gene TRBV2 combines with J gene TRBJ2-7; 10 bases match TRBD2. The CDR3 covers 15 residues. The V and J ends lost 1 base and 2 bases, in that order; junction bases with no gene match: 2. Germline V gene lookup returns CDR1 SNHLY and CDR2 FYNNEI. CDR3 nucleotide sequence: TGTGCCAGCAGTGAAGGGACTAGCGGAGCCTACGAGCAGTACTTC. Translating it yields CASSEGTSGAYEQYF. Using reference TRBV2 and TRBJ2-7 for the parts outside the CDR3, the full variable domain is EPEVTQTPSHQVTQMGQEVILRCVPISNHLYFYWYRQILGQKVEFLVSFYNNEISEKSEIFDDQFSVERPDGSNFTLKIRSTKLEDSAMYFCASSEGTSGAYEQYFGPGTRLTVT.

This chain uses TRBV29-1 with TRBJ1-1, with TRBD1 identical over 8 bases. CDR1 and CDR2 (germline): SQVTM, ANQGSEA. The CDR3 totals 18 residues. Losses at the gene ends were 6 bases for V and 3 bases for J; bases not matched to a gene: 21. This chain's CDR3 is CSVYSRPTGGIAYTEAFF. In nucleotides, the CDR3 is TGCAGCGTCTACTCGAGGCCTACAGGGGGTATAGCTTACACTGAAGCTTTCTTT.

The V call is TRBV19, the J call TRBJ1-5; no clear D gene. Germline V gene lookup returns CDR1 LNHDA and CDR2 SQIVND (reference sequence). Trimming cost V 5 bases and J 0 bases, with 8 bases left between them. CDR3 length: 14 amino acids. The CDR3 nucleotides read TGTGCCAGTAGTCAGCACATTAGCAATCAGCCCCAGCATTTT. It is translated as CASSQHISNQPQHF.

This clone was observed a handful of times. The chain links TRBV27 to TRBJ1-1; D unclear. V lost 5 bases, J lost 0 bases, and 10 bases lay in between. This CDR3 is 14 amino acids long. Germline loops: CDR1 MNHEY, CDR2 SMNVEV (reference sequence). The CDR3 spells CASSRLGMNTEAFF. In DNA, the CDR3 is TGTGCCAGCAGTCGTCTTGGAATGAACACTGAAGCTTTCTTT.

CDR3 amino acids: CASSQELRATIYF. CDR3 in DNA: TGTGCCAGCAGCCAAGAATTAAGGGCCACCATATATTTT. This sequence joins TRBV14 and TRBJ1-3; D is ambiguous. This CDR3 is 13 amino acids long. Between the trimmed V and J ends, which lost 0 bases and 9 bases, there was a span of 9 bases. Germline loops: CDR1 SGHDN, CDR2 FVKESK. The full variable domain, in which reference TRBV14 and TRBJ1-3 provide the parts outside the CDR3, is EAGVTQFPSHSVIEKGQTVTLRCDPISGHDNLYWYRRVMGKEIKFLLHFVKESKQDESGMPNNRFLAERTGGTYSTLKVQPAELEDSGVYFCASSQELRATIYFGEGSWLTVV.

The chain links TRBV28 to TRBJ2-3; TRBD1 agrees at 9 bases. This CDR3 comprises 16 residues. CDR1 and CDR2 from the germline V gene are MDHEN and SYDVKM. Germline trimming cut 5 bases from V and 5 bases from J; bases unmatched to any gene: 11. CDR3 protein: CASSARTGVTIDTQYF. DNA of the CDR3: TGTGCCAGCAGTGCCCGGACAGGGGTTACCATAGATACGCAGTATTTT.

About this clone itself: Its ends do not fully match the called genes, so a read error is possible. This rearrangement joins TRBV4-2 to TRBJ2-7; TRBD1 is a possible D gene (6 bases). The CDR3 is 12 residues long. Germline values: CDR1 LGHNA, CDR2 YNFKEQ. The CDR3 loop reads CASSQGQERSHF. The CDR3 bases are TGTGCCAGCAGCCAAGGACAGGAAAGGTCGCACTTC.

This clone was seen once. This chain joins TRBV6-6 and TRBJ2-7, with no clear D. The germline V gene has CDR1 MNHNY and CDR2 SVGAGI (reference sequence). The ends were cut back, 6 bases at V and 0 bases at J, with 12 bases in the middle. The CDR3 loop spans 14 amino acids. CDR3 amino acids: CASSFDPTSYEQYF. CDR3 in DNA: TGTGCCAGCAGCTTCGACCCAACCTCCTACGAGCAGTACTTC.

V is TRBV20-1 and J is TRBJ2-3; no reliable D call. The CDR3 runs 10 residues. The ends were cut back, 5 bases at V and 5 bases at J, with 5 bases in the middle. From germline, CDR1 is DFQATT and CDR2 SNEGSKA (reference sequence). The CDR3 spells CSALGDTQYF. The CDR3 bases are TGCAGTGCTCTGGGAGATACGCAGTATTTT.

The chain links TRBV19 to TRBJ1-1; 8 bases fit TRBD1. Germline CDR1 reads LNHDA; CDR2 reads SQIVND (reference sequence). V lost 7 bases, J lost 1 base, and 8 bases stayed unmatched. This CDR3 comprises 15 residues. CDR3 DNA: TGTGCCAGTAAGATAGGACAGGGATCGAACACTGAAGCTTTCTTT. Translating gives CASKIGQGSNTEAFF.

V usage is TRBV7-8 and J usage is TRBJ1-1; D gene unclear. The CDR3 is 16 residues long. Trimming left V 3 bases short and J 1 base short, with 15 bases between. The germline CDR1 and CDR2 sequences are SGHVS and FQNEAQ. The CDR3 DNA follows: TGTGCCAGCAGCTTCGGCAGGAGGAAGTCGAACACTGAAGCTTTCTTT. The encoded protein is CASSFGRRKSNTEAFF.

V and J are TRBV6-1 and TRBJ2-1; 12 nucleotides agree with TRBD2. The CDR3 totals 14 residues. CDR1 MNHNS and CDR2 SASEGT come from the germline V gene. V dropped 6 bases and J dropped 9; count of bases not matched to a gene: 6. CDR3 DNA sequence: TGTGCCAGCAGGCTAGCGGGAGGGGCAGGTGAGCAGTTCTTC. Its protein is CASRLAGGAGEQFF.

The chain couples TRBV5-1 to TRBJ1-1, with a tentative D call TRBD1 (6 bases). The CDR3 contains 14 residues. V was cut by 1 base and J by 0 bases, with 7 bases left in between. Germline CDR1 is SGHRS and CDR2 is YFSETQ. This CDR3 reads CASSLWTVNTEAFF. CDR3 in DNA: TGCGCCAGCAGCTTGTGGACAGTGAACACTGAAGCTTTCTTT.

This chain connects TRBV5-1 to TRBJ2-5; D tentatively fits TRBD1 or TRBD2 (5 bases each). Germline values: CDR1 SGHRS, CDR2 YFSETQ. Trimming removed 0 bases from V and 7 bases from J, with 19 bases in between. The CDR3 consists of 16 residues. This CDR3 reads CASSLVFESGGGTQYF. CDR3 DNA: TGCGCCAGCAGCTTGGTTTTTGAGAGCGGTGGGGGGACCCAGTACTTC.

The chain is built from TRBV2 and TRBJ1-1; perhaps TRBD1 as D (5 bases). The germline V gene encodes CDR1 SNHLY and CDR2 FYNNEI. The CDR3 has 15 residues. The germline V and J ends were trimmed by 5 bases and 4 bases, with 17 bases remaining between them. The CDR3 sequence is CASSYTRDLGTEAFF. CDR3 in DNA: TGTGCCAGCAGTTATACCCGGGACTTGGGCACTGAAGCTTTCTTT.

This rearrangement joins TRBV28 to TRBJ2-2; D may be TRBD1 (6 bases). This CDR3 is 13 amino acids long. Trimming shortened V by 6 bases and J by 5 bases, and 10 bases separated the two germline ends. Germline lookup yields CDR1 MDHEN and CDR2 SYDVKM. CDR3 region: CASRQGTTGELFF. The DNA for the CDR3 is TGTGCCAGCAGGCAGGGGACAACCGGGGAGCTGTTTTTT. Full variable domain (remainder filled in from reference TRBV28 and TRBJ2-2): DVKVTQSSRYLVKRTGEKVFLECVQDMDHENMFWYRQDPGLGLRLIYFSYDVKMKEKGDIPEGYSVSREKKERFSLILESASTNQTSMYLCASRQGTTGELFFGEGSRLTVL.

V and J are TRBV6-6 and TRBJ2-5; D is unresolved. Germline V gives CDR1 MNHNY, CDR2 SVGAGI (reference sequence). The CDR3 sequence is 11 residues long. The ends were cut back, 2 bases at V and 3 bases at J, with 1 base in the middle. Here the CDR3 reads CASSYEETQYF. The CDR3 DNA reads TGTGCCAGCAGTTACGAAGAGACCCAGTACTTC.

This chain's CDR3 is CAISEVSPNQPQHF. CDR3 DNA: TGTGCCATCAGTGAGGTCAGCCCCAATCAGCCCCAGCATTTT. The chain has TRBV10-3 and TRBJ1-5, with no clear D. The CDR3 covers 14 residues. Germline lookup yields CDR1 ENHRY and CDR2 SYGVKD. V lost 2 bases to trimming and J lost 3 bases, with 8 bases between them.

The genes are TRBV6-6 and TRBJ1-5, with a weak D call TRBD1 (5 bases). The V end was cut by 0 bases, the J end by 8 bases, with 14 bases between. Germline values: CDR1 MNHNY, CDR2 SVGAGI (reference sequence). This CDR3 region has 15 residues. The CDR3 here is CASSYSTAEREPQHF. The CDR3 nucleotides are TGTGCCAGCAGTTACTCGACAGCCGAGCGGGAGCCCCAGCATTTT.

This chain joins TRBV19 and TRBJ2-2; no definite D call. V dropped 4 bases and J dropped 6 bases, with 18 bases sitting between them. The CDR3 length is 16 residues. CDR1 and CDR2 (germline): LNHDA, SQIVND (reference sequence). CDR3 nucleotides: TGTGCCAGTAGTACCCCCTACGCCCTTTCCGCCGGGGAGCTGTTTTTT. Translating it yields CASSTPYALSAGELFF.

V is TRBV13 and J is TRBJ2-1; perhaps D is TRBD1 or TRBD2 (5 bases each). Germline V gene lookup returns CDR1 PRHDT and CDR2 FYEKMQ (reference sequence). The CDR3 has 15 residues. Deletions cut 5 bases from V and 0 bases from J, with 11 bases between. For the CDR3, the DNA is TGTGCCAGCAGCCCGGGACGGTTCTCCTACAATGAGCAGTTCTTC. Protein: CASSPGRFSYNEQFF. The whole variable domain, remainder taken from reference TRBV13 and TRBJ2-1, is AAGVIQSPRHLIKEKRETATLKCYPIPRHDTVYWYQQGPGQDPQFLISFYEKMQSDKGSIPDRFSAQQFSDYHSELNMSSLELGDSALYFCASSPGRFSYNEQFFGPGTRLTVL.

In this sample, this clone turned up once. V is TRBV19 and J is TRBJ1-1; D not resolved. Trimming removed 1 base from V and 3 bases from J, with 12 bases in between. The CDR3 is 15 amino acids. Germline lookup yields CDR1 LNHDA and CDR2 SQIVND (reference sequence). DNA of the CDR3: TGTGCCAGTAGTATAGTCGCGGGGTCTGACACTGAAGCTTTCTTT. Translating gives CASSIVAGSDTEAFF.

This chain joins TRBV6-6 and TRBJ2-1; possible D gene TRBD2, 5 bases. In germline, CDR1 is MNHNY, CDR2 SVGAGI (reference sequence). CDR3 length: 12 residues. V gave up 0 bases and J gave up 16 bases, with 13 bases separating them. CDR3 nucleotides: TGTGCCAGCAGTTACTCGAAGTGGGAGAGTTTCTTC. It translates to CASSYSKWESFF.

This clone has more than one count but fewer than ten. CDR3 nucleotides: TGTGCCAGCAGCTTCCGGGACGTTCAGCCCCAGCATTTT. Translating it yields CASSFRDVQPQHF. V and J are TRBV7-9 and TRBJ1-5; tentative D call: TRBD1 (5 bases). Between the trimmed V and J ends, which lost 3 bases and 6 bases, there was a span of 9 bases. CDR1 and CDR2 from the germline V gene are SEHNR and FQNEAQ (reference sequence). CDR3 length equals 13 residues. Based on the CDR3 plus reference TRBV7-9 and TRBJ1-5, the full variable domain is DTGVSQNPRHKITKRGQNVTFRCDPISEHNRLYWYRQTLGQGPEFLTYFQNEAQLEKSRLLSDRFSAERPKGSFSTLEIQRTEQGDSAMYLCASSFRDVQPQHFGDGTRLSIL.

The CDR3 here is CASSPGVSVYGYTF. In DNA, the CDR3 is TGTGCCAGTAGCCCAGGGGTCAGTGTCTATGGCTACACCTTC. The genes are TRBV19 and TRBJ1-2, with TRBD1 as a possible D gene (6 bases). Trimming took off 6 bases at V and 4 bases at J, with 15 bases between the two ends. This CDR3 is built from 14 residues. Germline V lookup: CDR1 LNHDA, CDR2 SQIVND (reference sequence).

The chain combines TRBV10-3 with TRBJ1-4, with D maybe TRBD1 (5 bases). This CDR3 is 15 amino acids long. Per the germline V gene, CDR1 is ENHRY and CDR2 is SYGVKD. V lost 5 bases and J lost 3, with 13 bases in between. CDR3 amino acids: CAISTAGAANEKLFF. The CDR3, as DNA: TGTGCCATCAGTACCGCTGGGGCGGCTAATGAAAAACTGTTTTTT.

The count of this clone is one. The V call is TRBV10-3, the J call TRBJ2-7; D remains ambiguous. CDR3 length: 11 residues. The V gene lost 3 bases and the J gene lost 2 bases, with 2 bases spanning the gap. Germline V gene lookup returns CDR1 ENHRY and CDR2 SYGVKD. The CDR3 loop reads CAISDPYEQYF. The CDR3 DNA reads TGTGCCATCAGTGACCCCTACGAGCAGTACTTC.

V gene TRBV18 combines with J gene TRBJ2-1, with TRBD2 matching 10 bases. The V and J ends lost 3 bases and 5 bases, in that order; junction bases with no gene match: 7. From germline, CDR1 is KGHSH and CDR2 LQKENI. The CDR3 runs to 16 residues. The CDR3 coding sequence is TGTGCCAGCTCACCCGCAGCGGGAGGGACTCACAATGAGCAGTTCTTC. Translated, it gives CASSPAAGGTHNEQFF.